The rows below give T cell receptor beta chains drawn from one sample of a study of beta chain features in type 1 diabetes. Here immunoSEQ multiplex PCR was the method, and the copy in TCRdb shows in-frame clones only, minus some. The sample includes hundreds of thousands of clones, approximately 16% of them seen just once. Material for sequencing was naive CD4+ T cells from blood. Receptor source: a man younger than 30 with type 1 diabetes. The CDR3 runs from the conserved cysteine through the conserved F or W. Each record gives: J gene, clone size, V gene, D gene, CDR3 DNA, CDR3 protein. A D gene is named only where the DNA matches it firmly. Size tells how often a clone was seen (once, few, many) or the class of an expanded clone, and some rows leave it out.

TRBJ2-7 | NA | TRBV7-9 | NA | TGTGCCAGCAGCAAAGGAGGCGGCGCGGTCGAGCAGTACTTC | CASSKGGGAVEQYF
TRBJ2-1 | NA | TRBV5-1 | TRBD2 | TGCGCCAGCAGCCGGCCGCAGCGGGGGCCCAGGCAGTTCTTC | CASSRPQRGPRQFF
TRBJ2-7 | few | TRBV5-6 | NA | TGTGCCAGCAGCGTCCTACAGGGAGGGTCCTACGAGCAGTACTTC | CASSVLQGGSYEQYF
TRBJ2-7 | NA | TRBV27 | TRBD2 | TGTGCCAGCAGCCTTGCCCCGGGACTAGCGGGGGGCCAATACGAGCAGTACTTC | CASSLAPGLAGGQYEQYF
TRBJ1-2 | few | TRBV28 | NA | TGTGCCAGCAGTTTGGGCACCTATGGCTACACCTTC | CASSLGTYGYTF
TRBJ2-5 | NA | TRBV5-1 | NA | TGCGCCAGCAGCTACAGGGTTGGAGAGACCCAGTACTTC | CASSYRVGETQYF
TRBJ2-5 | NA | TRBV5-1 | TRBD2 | TGCGCCAGCAGCCGAAATAGCGGGGGAGTTTTCGAAGAGACCCAGTACTTC | CASSRNSGGVFEETQYF
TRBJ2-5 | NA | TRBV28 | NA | TGTGCCAGCAGCCCGAGGGACTTCCAAGAGACCCAGTACTTC | CASSPRDFQETQYF
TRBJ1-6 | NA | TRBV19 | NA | TGTGCCAGTAGTATAGACGGTCGGAGCTCCTATAATTCACCCCTCCACTTT | CASSIDGRSSYNSPLHF
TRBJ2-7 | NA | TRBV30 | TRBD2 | TGTGCCTGCCGGGGGGGATCCCACGAGCAGTACTTC | CACRGGSHEQYF
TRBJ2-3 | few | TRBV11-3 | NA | TGTGCCAGCAGCTCCGGGGAGCTTTGGAGCACAGATACGCAGTATTTT | CASSSGELWSTDTQYF
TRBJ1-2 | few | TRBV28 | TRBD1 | TGTGCCAGCAGCCCAGGTGACAGGGTATTCTATGGCTACACCTTC | CASSPGDRVFYGYTF
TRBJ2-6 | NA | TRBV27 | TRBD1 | TGTGCCAGCAGTTGGGACAGGGCTGGGGCCAACGTCCTGACTTTC | CASSWDRAGANVLTF
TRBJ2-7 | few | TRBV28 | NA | TGTGCCAGCAGTCCCCTGGTTAGCGCCGGAGGGTACGAGCAGTACTTC | CASSPLVSAGGYEQYF
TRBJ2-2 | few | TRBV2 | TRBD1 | TGTGCCAGCACCGGGGACAGGAACACCGGGGAGCTGTTTTTT | CASTGDRNTGELFF
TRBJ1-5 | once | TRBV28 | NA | TGTGCCAGCAGTTTATTAGCCAGTCAGCAGCCCCAGCATTTT | CASSLLASQQPQHF
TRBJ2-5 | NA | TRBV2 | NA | TGTGCCAGCAGTGTACAGGAGACCCAGTACTTC | CASSVQETQYF
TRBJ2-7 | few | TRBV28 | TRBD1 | TGTGCCAGCAGGCCTAGGGGACAGGGATCCCACGAGCAGTACTTC | CASRPRGQGSHEQYF
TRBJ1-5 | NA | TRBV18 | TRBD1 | TGTGCCAGCTCACCGGGGACAGGGGATCAGCCCCAGCATTTT | CASSPGTGDQPQHF
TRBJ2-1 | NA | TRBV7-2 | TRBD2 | TGTGCCAGCAGCTTCCCGCCGGGGGGTGCCTACAATGAGCAGTTCTTC | CASSFPPGGAYNEQFF
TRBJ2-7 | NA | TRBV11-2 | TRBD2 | TGTGCCAGCAGCCGGGAGGGGGACGAGCAGTACTTC | CASSREGDEQYF
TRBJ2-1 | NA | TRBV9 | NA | TGTGCCAGCAGCGTAGCTCCCTCTAACAATGAGCAGTTCTTC | CASSVAPSNNEQFF
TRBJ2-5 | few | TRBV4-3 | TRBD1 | TGCGCCAGCAGCCAAGGGACAGGCAGGGTGGAGACCCAGTACTTC | CASSQGTGRVETQYF
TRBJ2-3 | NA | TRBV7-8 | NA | TGTGCCAGCAGCTTCACTGGTTCGGGCACAGATACGCAGTATTTT | CASSFTGSGTDTQYF
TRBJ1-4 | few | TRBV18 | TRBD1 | TGTGCCAGCTCAAGAGACAGGGGCGAAAAACTGTTTTTT | CASSRDRGEKLFF
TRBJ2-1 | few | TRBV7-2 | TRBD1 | TGTGCCAGCAGCCGCGGACAGGGGGCTTGGAATGAGCAGTTCTTC | CASSRGQGAWNEQFF
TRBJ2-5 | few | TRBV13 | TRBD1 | TGTGCCAGCAGCTCCGACAGGGGAGGTCAGTACTTC | CASSSDRGGQYF
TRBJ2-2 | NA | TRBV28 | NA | TGTGCCAGCAGTGGGGCCAGGGAGCTGTTTTTT | CASSGARELFF
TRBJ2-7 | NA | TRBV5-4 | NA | TGTGCCAGCAGCTTCGGCTGGGGGCAGTACGAGCAGTACTTC | CASSFGWGQYEQYF
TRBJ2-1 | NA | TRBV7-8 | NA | TGTGCCAGCAGCTTATTTAACAGGGTCTCCTACAATGAGCAGTTCTTC | CASSLFNRVSYNEQFF
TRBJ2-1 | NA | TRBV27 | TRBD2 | TGTGCCAGCAGCTCCCCTAGCGGGGGAGTTAAAGAGCAGTTCTTC | CASSSPSGGVKEQFF
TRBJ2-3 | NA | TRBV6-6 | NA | TGTGCCAGCAGTTACGTCCAGGGGCCCGATACGCAGTATTTT | CASSYVQGPDTQYF
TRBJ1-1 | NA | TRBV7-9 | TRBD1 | TGTGCCAGCAGCTTACTCTCCCAGGGGGGCACTGAAGCTTTCTTT | CASSLLSQGGTEAFF
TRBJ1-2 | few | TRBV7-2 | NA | TGTGCCAGCAGCTTAGACAGGGACGGTGGCTACACCTTC | CASSLDRDGGYTF
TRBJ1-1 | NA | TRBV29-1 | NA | TGCAGCGTTGAAGTCGGACAGAACACTGAAGCTTTCTTT | CSVEVGQNTEAFF
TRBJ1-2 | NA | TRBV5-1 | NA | TGCGCCAGCAGCTTGGCAGGGGCGCCGGATGGCTACACCTTC | CASSLAGAPDGYTF
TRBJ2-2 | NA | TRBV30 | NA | TGTGCCTGCAATTCCGGAGGGGGCAACACCGGGGAGCTGTTTTTT | CACNSGGGNTGELFF
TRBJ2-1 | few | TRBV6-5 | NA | TGTGCCAGCAGTCGCGGGTCCCCCAGCACTGAGCAGTTCTTC | CASSRGSPSTEQFF
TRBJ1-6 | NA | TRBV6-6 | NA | TGTGCCAGCAGTCCTCGACTGTCACCCCTCCACTTT | CASSPRLSPLHF
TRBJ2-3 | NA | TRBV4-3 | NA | TGCGCCAGCAGCCAAGATCGTCCTAGCGAACTGGGAGATACGCAGTATTTT | CASSQDRPSELGDTQYF
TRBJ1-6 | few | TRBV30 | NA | TGTGCCTGGAGTGTTACGGGACAACGGCCACCCCTCCACTTT | CAWSVTGQRPPLHF
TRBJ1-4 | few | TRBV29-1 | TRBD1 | TGCAGTGCCCGGACAGGGTCTGCAACTAATGAAAAACTGTTTTTT | CSARTGSATNEKLFF
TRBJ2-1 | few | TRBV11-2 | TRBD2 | TGTGCCAGCAGCTTAGAGAGACTAGCCGATGAGCAGTTCTTC | CASSLERLADEQFF
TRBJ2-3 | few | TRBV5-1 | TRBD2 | TGCGCCAGCAGCTTGCGGACTAGCGGGGGGGGCCCAGATACGCAGTATTTT | CASSLRTSGGGPDTQYF
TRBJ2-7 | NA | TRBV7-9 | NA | TGTGCCAGCAGCTGGGGACATCCCTACGAGCAGTACTTC | CASSWGHPYEQYF
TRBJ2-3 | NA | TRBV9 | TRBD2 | TGTGCCAGCAGACCGGGAGGACGGGAATTCACAGATACGCAGTATTTT | CASRPGGREFTDTQYF
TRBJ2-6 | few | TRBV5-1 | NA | TGCGCCAGCAGTACTGGGCTCGGGGACAACGTCCTGACTTTC | CASSTGLGDNVLTF
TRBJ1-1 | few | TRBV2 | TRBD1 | TGTGCCAGCAGTTTACAGGGGGAAGCTTTCTTT | CASSLQGEAFF
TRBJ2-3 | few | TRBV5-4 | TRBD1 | TGTGCCAGCAGCCCTGGGACAGTTACAGATACGCAGTATTTT | CASSPGTVTDTQYF
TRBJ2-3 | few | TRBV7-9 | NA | TGTGCCAGCAGCTTGGGCAGCTTAAGCACAGATACGCAGTATTTT | CASSLGSLSTDTQYF
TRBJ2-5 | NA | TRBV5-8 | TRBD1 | TGTGCCAGCAGTCTGACAGGGGGCGAGACCCAGTACTTC | CASSLTGGETQYF
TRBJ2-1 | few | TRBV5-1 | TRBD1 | TGCGCCAGCAGCTTGGATGGGACAGGGAATGAGCAGTTCTTC | CASSLDGTGNEQFF
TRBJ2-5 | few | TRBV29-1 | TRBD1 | TGCAGCGCCGGGACAGCACAAGAGACCCAGTACTTC | CSAGTAQETQYF
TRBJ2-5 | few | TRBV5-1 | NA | TGCGCCAGCAGCTCGAGAGAGACCCAGTACTTC | CASSSRETQYF
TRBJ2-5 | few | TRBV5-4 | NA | TGTGCCAGCAGCTTGACAGGGCGGGAGACCCAGTACTTC | CASSLTGRETQYF
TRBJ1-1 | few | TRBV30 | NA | TGTGCCTGGAGTAGGGGACACAGCGGAAGGAGGACTGAAGCTTTCTTT | CAWSRGHSGRRTEAFF
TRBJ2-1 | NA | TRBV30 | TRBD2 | TGTGCCTGGAGTGTACTAGCGGGGGTGGAGCAGTTCTTC | CAWSVLAGVEQFF